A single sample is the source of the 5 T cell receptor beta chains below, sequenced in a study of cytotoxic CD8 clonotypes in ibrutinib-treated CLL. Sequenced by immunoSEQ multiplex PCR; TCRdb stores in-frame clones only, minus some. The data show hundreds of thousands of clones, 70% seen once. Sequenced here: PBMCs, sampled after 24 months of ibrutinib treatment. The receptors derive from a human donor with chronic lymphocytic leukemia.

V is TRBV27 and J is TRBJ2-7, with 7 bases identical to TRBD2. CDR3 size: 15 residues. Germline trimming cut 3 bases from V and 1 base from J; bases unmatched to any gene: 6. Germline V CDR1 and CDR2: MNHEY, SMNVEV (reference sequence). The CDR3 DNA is TGTGCCAGCAGTTTTGGCGGGGGACCATCCTACGAGCAGTACTTC. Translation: CASSFGGGPSYEQYF.

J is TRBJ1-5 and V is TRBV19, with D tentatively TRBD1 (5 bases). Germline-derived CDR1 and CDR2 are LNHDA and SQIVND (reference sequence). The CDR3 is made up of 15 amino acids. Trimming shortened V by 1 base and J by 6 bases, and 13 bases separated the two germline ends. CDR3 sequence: CASSIASRGVQPQHF. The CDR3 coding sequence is TGTGCCAGTAGTATAGCTTCCCGGGGGGTTCAGCCCCAGCATTTT. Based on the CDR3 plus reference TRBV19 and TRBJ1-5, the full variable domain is DGGITQSPKYLFRKEGQNVTLSCEQNLNHDAMYWYRQDPGQGLRLIYYSQIVNDFQKGDIAEGYSVSREKKESFPLTVTSAQKNPTAFYLCASSIASRGVQPQHFGDGTRLSIL.

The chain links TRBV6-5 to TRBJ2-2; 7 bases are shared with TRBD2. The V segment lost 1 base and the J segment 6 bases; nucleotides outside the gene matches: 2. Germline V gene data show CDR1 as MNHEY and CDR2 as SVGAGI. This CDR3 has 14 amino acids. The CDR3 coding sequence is TGTGCCAGCAGTTACTGGCGGGGGTCCGGGGAGCTGTTTTTT. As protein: CASSYWRGSGELFF.

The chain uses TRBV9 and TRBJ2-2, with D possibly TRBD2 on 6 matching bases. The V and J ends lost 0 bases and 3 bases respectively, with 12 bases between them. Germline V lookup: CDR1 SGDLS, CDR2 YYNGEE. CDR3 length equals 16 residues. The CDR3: CASSVGPPGDTGELFF. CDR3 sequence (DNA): TGTGCCAGCAGCGTAGGGCCCCCGGGGGACACCGGGGAGCTGTTTTTT.

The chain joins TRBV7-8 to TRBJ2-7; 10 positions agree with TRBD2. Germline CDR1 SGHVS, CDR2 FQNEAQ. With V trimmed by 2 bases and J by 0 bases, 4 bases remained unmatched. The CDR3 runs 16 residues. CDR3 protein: CASSLLPSGSSYEQYF. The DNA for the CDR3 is TGTGCCAGCAGCTTACTCCCTAGCGGGAGCTCCTACGAGCAGTACTTC.